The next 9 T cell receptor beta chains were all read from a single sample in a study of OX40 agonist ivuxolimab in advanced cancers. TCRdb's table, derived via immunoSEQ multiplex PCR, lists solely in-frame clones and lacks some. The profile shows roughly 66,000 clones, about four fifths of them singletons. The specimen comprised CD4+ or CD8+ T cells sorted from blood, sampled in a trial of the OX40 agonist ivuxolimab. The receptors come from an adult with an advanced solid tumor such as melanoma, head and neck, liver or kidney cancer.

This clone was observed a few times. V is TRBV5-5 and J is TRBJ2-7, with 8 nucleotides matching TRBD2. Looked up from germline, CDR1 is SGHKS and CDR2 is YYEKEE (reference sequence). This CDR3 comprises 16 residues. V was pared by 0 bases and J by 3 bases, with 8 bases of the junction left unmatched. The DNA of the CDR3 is TGTGCCAGCAGCTTGGGGGCCGGGACTAGGGGCTACGAGCAGTACTTC. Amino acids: CASSLGAGTRGYEQYF.

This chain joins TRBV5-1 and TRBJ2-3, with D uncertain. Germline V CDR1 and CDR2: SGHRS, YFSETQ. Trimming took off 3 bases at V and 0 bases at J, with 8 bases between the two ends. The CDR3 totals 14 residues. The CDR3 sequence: CASSSDLSTDTQYF. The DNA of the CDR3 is TGCGCCAGCAGCTCAGACCTTAGCACAGATACGCAGTATTTT.

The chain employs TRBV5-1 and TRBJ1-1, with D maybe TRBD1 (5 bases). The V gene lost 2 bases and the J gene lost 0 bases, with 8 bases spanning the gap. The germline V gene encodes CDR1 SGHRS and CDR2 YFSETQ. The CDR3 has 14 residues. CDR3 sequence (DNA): TGCGCCAGCAGCTTAGGGGATTTGAACACTGAAGCTTTCTTT. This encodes CASSLGDLNTEAFF.

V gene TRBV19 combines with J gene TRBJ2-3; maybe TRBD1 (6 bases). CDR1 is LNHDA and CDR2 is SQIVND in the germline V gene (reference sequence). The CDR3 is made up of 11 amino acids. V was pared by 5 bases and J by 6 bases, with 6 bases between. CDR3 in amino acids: CASSDRDTQYF. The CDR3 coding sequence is TGTGCCAGTAGTGACAGGGATACGCAGTATTTT.

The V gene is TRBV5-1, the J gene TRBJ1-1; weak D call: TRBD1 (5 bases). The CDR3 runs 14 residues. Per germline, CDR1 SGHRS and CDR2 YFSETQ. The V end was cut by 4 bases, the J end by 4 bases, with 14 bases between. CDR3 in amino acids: CASSPGTASTEAFF. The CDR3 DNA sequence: TGCGCCAGCAGCCCCGGGACGGCGAGCACTGAAGCTTTCTTT. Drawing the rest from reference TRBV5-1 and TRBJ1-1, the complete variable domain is KAGVTQTPRYLIKTRGQQVTLSCSPISGHRSVSWYQQTPGQGLQFLFEYFSETQRNKGNFPGRFSGRQFSNSRSEMNVSTLELGDSALYLCASSPGTASTEAFFGQGTRLTVV.

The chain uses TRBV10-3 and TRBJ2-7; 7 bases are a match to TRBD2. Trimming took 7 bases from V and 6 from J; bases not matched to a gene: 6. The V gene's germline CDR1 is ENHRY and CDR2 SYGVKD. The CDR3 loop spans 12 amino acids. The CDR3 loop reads CAIIQPGGEQYV. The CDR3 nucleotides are TGTGCCATCATCCAACCGGGGGGCGAGCAGTACGTC.

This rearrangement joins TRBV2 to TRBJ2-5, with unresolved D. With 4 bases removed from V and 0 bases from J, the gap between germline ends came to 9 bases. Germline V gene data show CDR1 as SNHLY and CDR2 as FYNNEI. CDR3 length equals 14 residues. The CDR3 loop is CASSARRNQETQYF. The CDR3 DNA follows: TGTGCCAGCAGTGCCCGAAGAAACCAAGAGACCCAGTACTTC.

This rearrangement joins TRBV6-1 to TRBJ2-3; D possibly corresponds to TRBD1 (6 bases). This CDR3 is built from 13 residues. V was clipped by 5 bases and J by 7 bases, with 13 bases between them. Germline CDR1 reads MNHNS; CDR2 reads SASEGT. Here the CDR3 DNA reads TGTGCCAGCAGTCGAATCCAGGGGAATACGCAGTATTTT. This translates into CASSRIQGNTQYF.

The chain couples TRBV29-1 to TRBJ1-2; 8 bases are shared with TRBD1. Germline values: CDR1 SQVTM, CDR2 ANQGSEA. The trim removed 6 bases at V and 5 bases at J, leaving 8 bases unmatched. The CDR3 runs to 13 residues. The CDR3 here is CSVADRVGYGYTF. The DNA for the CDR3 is TGCAGCGTCGCGGACAGGGTAGGGTATGGCTACACCTTC.